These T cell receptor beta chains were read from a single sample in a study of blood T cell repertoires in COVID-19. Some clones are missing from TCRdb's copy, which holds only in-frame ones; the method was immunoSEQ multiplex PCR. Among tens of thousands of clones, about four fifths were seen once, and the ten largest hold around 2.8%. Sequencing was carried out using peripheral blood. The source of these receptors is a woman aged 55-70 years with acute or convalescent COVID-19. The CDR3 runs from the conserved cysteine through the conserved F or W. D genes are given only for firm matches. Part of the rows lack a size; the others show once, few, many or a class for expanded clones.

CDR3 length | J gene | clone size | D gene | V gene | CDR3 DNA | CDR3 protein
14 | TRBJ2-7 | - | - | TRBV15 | TGTGCCACCAGCAGTCTTGCAGGGGTCTACGAGCAGTACTTC | CATSSLAGVYEQYF
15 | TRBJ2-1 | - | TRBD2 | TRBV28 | TGTGCCAGCAGTTCTGCTAGCGGGGGGGCCAATGAGCAGTTCTTC | CASSSASGGANEQFF
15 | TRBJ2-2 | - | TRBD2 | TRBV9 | TGTGCCAGCACCAAAACGGGACTAGCTTCCGGGGAGCTGTTTTTT | CASTKTGLASGELFF
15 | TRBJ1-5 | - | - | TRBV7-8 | TGTGCCAGCAGCATGGGACACGGACTCAATCAGCCCCAGCATTTT | CASSMGHGLNQPQHF
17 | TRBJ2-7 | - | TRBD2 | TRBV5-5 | TGTGCCAGCAGCTTGGTACTAGCGGGAGGTCCTCTCCACGAGCAGTACTTC | CASSLVLAGGPLHEQYF
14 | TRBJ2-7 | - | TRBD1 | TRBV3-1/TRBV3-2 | TGTGCCAGCAGCCCCGGGACAGGGACCTACGAGCAGTACTTC | CASSPGTGTYEQYF
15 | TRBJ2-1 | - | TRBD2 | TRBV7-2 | TGTGCCAGCAGCTCTGGACTAGCGGGAGGCAATGAGCAGTTCTTC | CASSSGLAGGNEQFF
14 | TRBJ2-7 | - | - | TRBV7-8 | TGTGCCAGCAGCTTTTCTCCACTCAACTACGAGCAGTACTTC | CASSFSPLNYEQYF
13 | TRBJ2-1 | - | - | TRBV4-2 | TGTGCCAGCAGCCAAGTGGCTTCCAATGAGCAGTTCTTC | CASSQVASNEQFF
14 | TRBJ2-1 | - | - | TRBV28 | TGTGCCAGCAGTTTACGGCAGGGAAATAATGAGCAGTTCTTC | CASSLRQGNNEQFF
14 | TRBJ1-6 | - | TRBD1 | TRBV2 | TGTGCCGGGTCCGGGACAGGGGGACGGTCACCCCTCCACTTT | CAGSGTGGRSPLHF
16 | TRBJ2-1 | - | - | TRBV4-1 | TGCGCCAGCAGCCAAGAGAGCAGGGGCTCCTACAATGAGCAGTTCTTC | CASSQESRGSYNEQFF
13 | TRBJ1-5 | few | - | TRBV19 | TGTGCCAGTAGCATACGGGGTGAACAGCCCCAGCATTTT | CASSIRGEQPQHF
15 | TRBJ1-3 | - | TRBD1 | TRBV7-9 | TGTGCCAGCAGCCACCTGACAGGGCCTGGAAACACCATATATTTT | CASSHLTGPGNTIYF
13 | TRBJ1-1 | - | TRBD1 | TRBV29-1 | TGCAGCGTTGTAGCAGGGGGCACGACTGAAGCTTTCTTT | CSVVAGGTTEAFF
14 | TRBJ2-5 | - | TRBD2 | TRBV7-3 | TGTGCCAGCAGCTCCTCTAGCGGGAGTGAGACCCAGTACTTC | CASSSSSGSETQYF
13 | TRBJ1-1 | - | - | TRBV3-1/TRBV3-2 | TGTGCCAGCAGCCAAGCGGCCCCGGAGGGCACAGAGTTT | CASSQAAPEGTEF
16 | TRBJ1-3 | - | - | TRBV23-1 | TGCGCCAGCAGTCAAGCGGTCAGAACCCCTGGAAACACCATATATTTT | CASSQAVRTPGNTIYF
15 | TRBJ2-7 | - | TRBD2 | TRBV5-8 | TGTGCCAGCAGCCACCTAGCGGGGGGCACCTACGAGCAGTACTTC | CASSHLAGGTYEQYF
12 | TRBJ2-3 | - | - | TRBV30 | TGTGCCTGGAATCGGGGCACAGATACGCAGTATTTT | CAWNRGTDTQYF
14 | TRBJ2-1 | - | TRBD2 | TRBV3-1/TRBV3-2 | TGTGCCAGCAGCCTTAGCGGGAGTAGGGGTGAGCAGTTCTTC | CASSLSGSRGEQFF
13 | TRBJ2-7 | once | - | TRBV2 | TGTGCCAGCAGTCTCCTGAGCTCCTACGAGCAGTACTTC | CASSLLSSYEQYF
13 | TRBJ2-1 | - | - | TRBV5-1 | TGCGCCAGCAGCCCCTCAGTAGAGCGTGAGCAGTTCTTC | CASSPSVEREQFF
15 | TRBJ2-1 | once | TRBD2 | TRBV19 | TGTGCCAGTAGTATAGTAGCGGGGGGCCGGAATGAGCAGTTCTTC | CASSIVAGGRNEQFF
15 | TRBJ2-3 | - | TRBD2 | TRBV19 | TGTGCCACCTCAAGCGGGACTCTTCCCACAGATACGCAGTATTTT | CATSSGTLPTDTQYF
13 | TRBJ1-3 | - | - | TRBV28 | TGTGCCAGCAGTTTATTGACCCCAGGCACCATATATTTT | CASSLLTPGTIYF
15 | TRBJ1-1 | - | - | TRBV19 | TGTGCCAGTAGGAAGGATGGGAGGATGAACACTGAAGCTTTCTTT | CASRKDGRMNTEAFF
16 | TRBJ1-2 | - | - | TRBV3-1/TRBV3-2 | TGTGCCAGCAGCCAAGATTTCGAACCGGGAATCGGTGGCTACACCTTC | CASSQDFEPGIGGYTF
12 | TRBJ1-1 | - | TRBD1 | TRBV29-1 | TGCAGCGTCGGGAGACAGGGCACTGAAGCTTTCTTT | CSVGRQGTEAFF
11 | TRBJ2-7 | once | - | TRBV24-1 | TGTGCCACCAGTGGCGGCTACGAGCAGTACTTC | CATSGGYEQYF
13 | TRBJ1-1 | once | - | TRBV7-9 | TGTGCCAGCAGCAGAGGTGGGAACACTGAAGCTTTCTTT | CASSRGGNTEAFF
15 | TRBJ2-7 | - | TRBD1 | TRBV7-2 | TGTGCCAGCAGCCTCCGGACAGGGGGCGAGTACGAGCAGTACTTC | CASSLRTGGEYEQYF
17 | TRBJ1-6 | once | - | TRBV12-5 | TGTGCTAGTGGTTTGGTAAACGGTCGCAGGGGCACCTCACCCCTCCACTTT | CASGLVNGRRGTSPLHF
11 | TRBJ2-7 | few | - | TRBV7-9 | TGTGCCAGCAGCTTAAGCCACGAGCAGTACTTC | CASSLSHEQYF
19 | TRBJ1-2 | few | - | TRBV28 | TGTGCCAGCAGTGACAGCATTGGCCAGGGGCCTCCGAGCCCATATGGCTACACCTTC | CASSDSIGQGPPSPYGYTF
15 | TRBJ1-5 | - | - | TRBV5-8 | TGTGCCAGCAGCTTGTATTTTTCGGGGAATCAGCCCCAGCATTTT | CASSLYFSGNQPQHF
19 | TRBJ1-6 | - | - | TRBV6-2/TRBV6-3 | TGTGCCAGCAGTTACTCGCTAAAGAAAGCGGTACCGGCCAATTCACCCCTCCACTTT | CASSYSLKKAVPANSPLHF
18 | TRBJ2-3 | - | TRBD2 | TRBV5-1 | TGCGCCAGCAGCTTGCCCGGGACTAGCGGGTCACGCACAGATACGCAGTATTTT | CASSLPGTSGSRTDTQYF